Here is one TCR beta chain with its context. Its antigen remains unknown. Profiling relied on immunoSEQ multiplex PCR, and the TCRdb table lists in-frame clones only, not all of them. The table has approximately 10,000 clones, nearly 95% seen once. V lost 0 bases, J lost 9 bases, and 9 bases lay in between. The CDR3 spans 13 residues. CDR1 and CDR2 (germline): KGHSH, LQKENI. This sample is part of a study of graft-versus-host responses after intestinal transplantation. Across the study: Each transplant was multivisceral, liver-intestinal, or isolated intestinal. Anti-thymocyte globulin was used for induction in all recipients, who then took tacrolimus and steroids for approximately 3 years.

General study results and limits: Analysis identified GvH clones in recipient marrow, with some appearing first in ileum or blood. The study associated peak circulating GvH clone levels with early post-transplant HvG declines.

This receptor was taken from a human patient who received an intestinal transplant, so some T cells may come from the graft donor. The sample here was PBMCs, taken almost 70 days after transplant. The chain employs TRBV18 and TRBJ2-1; no clear D. CDR3 in amino acids: CASSPPDTSEQFF. CDR3 in DNA: TGTGCCAGCTCACCACCTGACACGAGTGAGCAGTTCTTC.